Sequencing of this T cell receptor (beta chain) was carried out in a study of CD8 T cells in cerebrospinal fluid in Alzheimer's disease. This clonotype registers medium-sized by frequency. The target antigen is unknown. Participants were all in good physical condition and free of acute infection. For droplet-based sequencing, live CSF cells were sorted using a live/dead marker. The germline gives CDR1 MNHEY, CDR2 SVGAGI. This CDR3 region has 16 residues. Study-wide points: Finding EBV-specific TCRs in cerebrospinal fluid does not show EBV causes Alzheimer's disease. Patients with mild cognitive impairment or Alzheimer's disease had a larger top CSF clone percentage than controls.

Each CDR3 protein gets one entry in TCRdb, which reprocessed the 10x single-cell sequencing reads and gives no DNA. This repertoire includes about 1,500 distinct CDR3 sequences. This chain connects TRBV6-5 to TRBJ1-2; TCRdb's assignment of TRBD1 cannot be checked, as there is no DNA. The material sequenced was cerebrospinal fluid. The TCR sequence derives from a human donor in good health. CDR3 protein: CASSYSWGTGDYGYTF.